The entry below gives a single T cell receptor beta chain sequence along with its context. Per germline, CDR1 SGDLS and CDR2 YYNGEE. V shed 4 bases, J shed 3 bases, and the junction held 5 bases outside the gene matches. The CDR3 is 17 residues long. The entry originates in a study of regulatory T cells in long-lasting Graves disease. The TCR beta library used iRepertoire HTBI primers with Arm-PCR amplification of CDR3. MiXCR, applied by TCRdb to the multiplex PCR reads, yields one record per CDR3 protein. The sample lists roughly 500,000 distinct CDR3 sequences; less than 25% were seen once. Time point denoted: persistent/refractory GD, antithyroid drugs over 5 years with positive TRAb. Following extraction of RNA from PBMCs, that RNA was used to make the TCR library.

Here the sequenced sample was peripheral blood mononuclear cells (PBMCs), taken when the disease was refractory, from a patient treated with antithyroid drugs. The sequence came from a female donor with Graves disease. The gene calls are TRBV9 and TRBJ2-2, with TRBD2 identical over 14 bases. CDR3 in DNA: TGTGCCAGCAGCACCGGGACTAGCGGGGGCCACACCGGGGAGCTGTTTTTT. Translated: CASSTGTSGGHTGELFF.